Described below is a single T cell receptor beta chain sequence and its context. Its antigen is as yet unknown. TCRdb reprocessed the 5' RACE reads and keeps a single row for each CDR3 protein, giving no DNA. The repertoire table contains hundreds of thousands of distinct CDR3 sequences. The CDR3 loop spans 14 amino acids. Germline CDR1 and CDR2: LNHDA and SQIVND (reference sequence). This entry is derived from a study of monozygotic twins with inflammatory bowel disease. Study outcomes and limitations: The authors note that differing immunosuppressive treatments may have added variability to patient repertoires. Fewer shared clonotypes with others were found in IBD patients than in healthy twins, especially with disease activity.

This receptor was identified in a human donor with ulcerative colitis or Crohn's disease, or a healthy co-twin of an affected twin (not recorded which). The chain joins TRBV19 to TRBJ2-5. The sequencing sample was made of blood. The CDR3 sequence is CASSMDGLQETQYF.